The 21 T cell receptor beta chains below come from one sample, sequenced in a study of blood T cell repertoires in COVID-19. The assay was immunoSEQ multiplex PCR, and TCRdb's table has in-frame clones only and misses some. Seen here are around 200,000 clones, over 75% observed once, and the top ten hold around 7.4%. Sequenced material: PBMCs or T cells enriched from blood (not recorded which). The receptors were sampled from a woman aged 40 to 50 with acute COVID-19.

The chain carries TRBV5-4 and TRBJ1-1, with 7 bases fitting TRBD1. CDR1 and CDR2 (germline): SGHNT, YYREEE (reference sequence). The CDR3 runs 16 residues. J gave up 0 bases and V 1 base, and 6 bases lay outside the gene matches. CDR3 DNA sequence: TGTGCCAGCAGCTTGTCGGCAGGGGGTATGAACACTGAAGCTTTCTTT. Translated: CASSLSAGGMNTEAFF.

The chain links TRBV10-3 to TRBJ1-3; D unclear. This CDR3 comprises 13 residues. Trimming stripped 7 bases from V and 0 bases from J, with 7 bases between. Germline V gene lookup returns CDR1 ENHRY and CDR2 SYGVKD. The DNA of the CDR3 is TGTGCCATCATTGGCAACTCTGGAAACACCATATATTTT. Translated: CAIIGNSGNTIYF.

The chain carries TRBV29-1 and TRBJ2-7; 9 bases are a match to TRBD1. CDR1 is SQVTM and CDR2 is ANQGSEA in the germline V gene. V shed 3 bases and J 2 bases; nucleotides not matched to a gene: 8. This CDR3 region has 15 residues. The DNA for the CDR3 is TGCAGCGTTGAGGGACAGGGAATTGGAACCTACGAGCAGTACTTC. This sequence encodes CSVEGQGIGTYEQYF.

V and J are TRBV6-5 and TRBJ2-4; a weak D match, TRBD1 (6 bases). Trimming removed 1 base from V and 9 bases from J, with 13 bases in between. CDR3 size: 14 residues. Germline V lookup: CDR1 MNHEY, CDR2 SVGAGI. For the CDR3, the DNA is TGTGCCAGCAGTTACTTGCCGGGACATAGCATTCAGTACTTC. This sequence encodes CASSYLPGHSIQYF.

This chain uses TRBV19 with TRBJ1-1; 8 nucleotides align to TRBD1. Per the germline V gene, CDR1 is LNHDA and CDR2 is SQIVND (reference sequence). CDR3 length: 14 residues. The V gene end was trimmed by 6 bases and the J gene end by 3 bases; junction bases not matched to a gene: 6. The CDR3 DNA reads as TGTGCCAGTAGCAAACGGACAGGGCACACTGAAGCTTTCTTT. It yields the protein CASSKRTGHTEAFF.

Only one count was recorded for this clone. The chain uses TRBV7-2 and TRBJ1-4; TRBD1 matches at 7 bases. CDR3 length equals 17 residues. The V gene's germline CDR1 is SGHTA and CDR2 FQGNSA. Germline trimming cut 1 base from V and 2 bases from J; bases unmatched to any gene: 7. The CDR3 nucleotides are TGTGCCAGCAGCTTAGGCTCTGGGACAGTTACTAATGAAAAACTGTTTTTT. It specifies CASSLGSGTVTNEKLFF.

The V gene is TRBV7-2, the J gene TRBJ2-1; 9 positions match TRBD1. The CDR3 is 15 amino acids. Germline V gene sequence: CDR1 SGHTA, CDR2 FQGNSA. The trim removed 1 base at V and 2 bases at J, leaving 0 bases unmatched. CDR3 bases: TGTGCCAGCAGCTTAGACAGGGGGCCCTACAATGAGCAGTTCTTC. This codes for CASSLDRGPYNEQFF.

V gene TRBV28 combines with J gene TRBJ2-1; TRBD2 agrees at 13 bases. Per the germline V gene, CDR1 is MDHEN and CDR2 is SYDVKM. CDR3 size: 15 residues. Losses at the gene ends were 7 bases for V and 8 bases for J; bases not matched to a gene: 8. CDR3 sequence reads: CASTPQTSGRYEQFF. The CDR3 DNA is TGTGCCAGCACTCCCCAGACTAGCGGGAGGTATGAGCAGTTCTTC.

This chain connects TRBV6-5 to TRBJ2-7, with 12 positions matching TRBD2. V lost 3 bases, J lost 4 bases, and 7 bases stayed unmatched. The CDR3 covers 16 residues. From germline, CDR1 is MNHEY and CDR2 SVGAGI. The CDR3 DNA reads as TGTGCCAGCAGTTATTCCAGACTAGCGGGAGCGTACGAGCAGTACTTC. Translating it yields CASSYSRLAGAYEQYF.

This chain joins TRBV27 and TRBJ1-5, with D perhaps matching TRBD1 (5 bases). V gave up 2 bases and J gave up 5 bases, with 13 bases separating them. Germline loops: CDR1 MNHEY, CDR2 SMNVEV (reference sequence). The CDR3 extends over 15 amino acids. The CDR3 DNA follows: TGTGCCAGCAGTTTAGGGGGAGGGGTGGATCAGCCCCAGCATTTT. This translates into CASSLGGGVDQPQHF.

The chain carries TRBV6-1 and TRBJ1-4; D unclear. The germline gives CDR1 MNHNS, CDR2 SASEGT. The CDR3 covers 12 residues. V lost 2 bases, J lost 12 bases, and 10 bases lay in between. The CDR3 region is CASSELFGELFF. In DNA, the CDR3 is TGTGCCAGCAGTGAACTTTTCGGGGAACTGTTTTTT.

This clone was observed at least ten times. The sample carries other DNA sequences with the same CDR3. The chain is built from TRBV19 and TRBJ1-5, with 8 bases matching TRBD1. Germline assignment: CDR1 LNHDA and CDR2 SQIVND (reference sequence). The ends lost 7 bases at V and 1 base at J; junction bases unmatched: 9. The length of the CDR3 is 16 residues. The CDR3 is CASTPGQGRSNQPQHF. The CDR3 DNA reads TGTGCCAGTACTCCCGGACAGGGAAGGAGCAATCAGCCCCAGCATTTT.

The chain recombines TRBV27 with TRBJ2-7; possibly TRBD2 for D (5 bases). The V gene lost 5 bases and the J gene lost 0 bases, with 17 bases spanning the gap. The CDR3 length is 16 residues. Germline V CDR1 and CDR2: MNHEY, SMNVEV (reference sequence). CDR3 sequence (DNA): TGTGCCAGCAGTCCCCTCTTCCCGCGGGCCTCCTACGAGCAGTACTTC. This sequence encodes CASSPLFPRASYEQYF.

The V call is TRBV7-3, the J call TRBJ2-2, with D perhaps matching TRBD1 (5 bases). The CDR3 length is 14 residues. Trimming stripped 3 bases from V and 4 bases from J, with 9 bases between. The germline CDR1 and CDR2 sequences are SGHTA and FQGTGA. The CDR3 protein is CASSLARGTGELFF. The CDR3 region has the DNA TGTGCCAGCAGCTTGGCTAGGGGCACCGGGGAGCTGTTTTTT.

DNA of the CDR3: TGTGCCTGGAGTGGCCGACAGGGTGTCTCCTACAATGAGCAGTTCTTC. Translated, it gives CAWSGRQGVSYNEQFF. The V and J genes are TRBV30 and TRBJ2-1; TRBD1 agrees at 7 bases. Germline assignment: CDR1 GTSNPN and CDR2 SVGIG (reference sequence). V lost 1 base to trimming and J lost 0 bases; unmatched junction nucleotides: 6. The CDR3 loop spans 16 amino acids.

With respect to this clone: This specimen includes other DNA sequences encoding the same CDR3. The V call is TRBV24-1, the J call TRBJ1-1, with TRBD1 identical over 11 bases. The germline gives CDR1 KGHDR, CDR2 SFDVKD. The CDR3 length is 14 residues. V shed 5 bases and J 5 bases; nucleotides not matched to a gene: 3. This chain's CDR3 is CATSGGTGGTEAFF. The CDR3 bases are TGTGCCACCAGTGGGGGGACAGGGGGGACTGAAGCTTTCTTT.

The chain has TRBV5-4 and TRBJ1-2, with 9 bases aligning to TRBD1. The length of the CDR3 is 14 residues. Germline loops: CDR1 SGHNT, CDR2 YYREEE (reference sequence). V lost 3 bases and J lost 10; bases outside the gene matches: 10. The CDR3 DNA follows: TGTGCCAGCAGCTCCGAGGGACAGGGCTTTGACTACACCTTC. Its translation: CASSSEGQGFDYTF.

This clone appeared once. The rearrangement links TRBV19 to TRBJ2-4; D might be TRBD1 (6 bases). Per germline, CDR1 LNHDA and CDR2 SQIVND (reference sequence). This CDR3 has 14 residues. V was clipped by 4 bases and J by 4 bases, with 11 bases between them. The CDR3 DNA reads as TGTGCCAGTAGTAAACAGGGTTCTAAAAACATTCAGTACTTC. Translation: CASSKQGSKNIQYF.

V is TRBV28 and J is TRBJ2-5, with 7 positions matching TRBD1. The germline V gene encodes CDR1 MDHEN and CDR2 SYDVKM. The trim removed 7 bases at V and 7 bases at J, leaving 12 bases unmatched. The CDR3 consists of 14 residues. As DNA, the CDR3 is TGTGCCAGCATAGGAGACAGGGCCTTGGGGACCCAGTACTTC. It translates to CASIGDRALGTQYF.

The rearrangement links TRBV7-8 to TRBJ2-5, with no clear D. Looked up from germline, CDR1 is SGHVS and CDR2 is FQNEAQ. V lost 5 bases to trimming and J lost 3 bases, with 16 bases between them. The CDR3 contains 15 residues. CDR3 residues: CASSRRLKLKETQYF. The CDR3 region has the DNA TGTGCCAGCAGCCGGAGACTGAAACTAAAAGAGACCCAGTACTTC. The full variable domain, in which reference TRBV7-8 and TRBJ2-5 provide the parts outside the CDR3, is GAGVSQSPRYKVAKRGQDVALRCDPISGHVSLFWYQQALGQGPEFLTYFQNEAQLDKSGLPSDRFFAERPEGSVSTLKIQRTQQEDSAVYLCASSRRLKLKETQYFGPGTRLLVL.

The chain combines TRBV6-4 with TRBJ2-3; possible D gene TRBD1, 5 bases. V lost 0 bases, J lost 0 bases, and 7 bases lay in between. From germline, CDR1 is MRHNA and CDR2 SNTAGT. This CDR3 comprises 15 residues. DNA of the CDR3: TGTGCCAGCAGTGACTCTGGGGCGAGCACAGATACGCAGTATTTT. It specifies CASSDSGASTDTQYF.